These T cell receptor beta chains were read from a single sample in a study of blood T cell repertoires in COVID-19. Some clones are missing from TCRdb's copy, which holds only in-frame ones; the method was immunoSEQ multiplex PCR. There are about 240,000 clones in the sample; 87% occur only once, and roughly 7% lies in the top ten. Sequenced: peripheral blood. Every receptor here comes from a man aged 60 to 75 who had recovered from COVID-19. Each CDR3 is given with its conserved first and last residue. Each record gives: J gene, V gene, D gene, clone size, CDR3 length, CDR3 DNA, CDR3 protein. A D gene is named only where the DNA matches it firmly. The listing skips clone size in some rows; elsewhere it reads once, few, many or a size class.

J gene: TRBJ2-3
V gene: TRBV2
D gene: -
clone size: -
CDR3 length: 15
CDR3 DNA: TGTGCCAGCGGGGGCCGGGTCTTATTATTGGATACGCAGTATTTT
CDR3 protein: CASGGRVLLLDTQYF

J gene: TRBJ2-7
V gene: TRBV19
D gene: -
clone size: -
CDR3 length: 13
CDR3 DNA: TGTGCCAGTAAGAGCCTATCATCCTACGAGCAGTACTTC
CDR3 protein: CASKSLSSYEQYF

J gene: TRBJ2-1
V gene: TRBV9
D gene: -
clone size: -
CDR3 length: 13
CDR3 DNA: TGTGCCAGCAGCGTAGGGGGCCTCGATGAGCAGTTCTTC
CDR3 protein: CASSVGGLDEQFF

J gene: TRBJ2-3
V gene: TRBV12-3/TRBV12-4
D gene: -
clone size: -
CDR3 length: 12
CDR3 DNA: TGTGCCAGCAGCACTACCGTGAATACGCAGTATTTT
CDR3 protein: CASSTTVNTQYF

J gene: TRBJ2-2
V gene: TRBV2
D gene: -
clone size: -
CDR3 length: 16
CDR3 DNA: TGTGCCAGCAGTGGATCGTCCGGGTTGGACACCGGGGAGCTGTTTTTT
CDR3 protein: CASSGSSGLDTGELFF

J gene: TRBJ2-1
V gene: TRBV4-2
D gene: -
clone size: -
CDR3 length: 16
CDR3 DNA: TGTGCCAGCAGCCATAAAAAAGGGGTATCCTACAATGAGCAGTTCTTC
CDR3 protein: CASSHKKGVSYNEQFF

J gene: TRBJ2-5
V gene: TRBV5-1
D gene: TRBD2
clone size: many
CDR3 length: 15
CDR3 DNA: TGCGCCAGCAGCTTGGCCCTAGCGGCCCAAGAGACCCAGTACTTC
CDR3 protein: CASSLALAAQETQYF

J gene: TRBJ2-1
V gene: TRBV12-3/TRBV12-4
D gene: TRBD2
clone size: once
CDR3 length: 13
CDR3 DNA: TGTGCCAGCAGCTCCCCCGGGACTAGCTACCAGTTCTTC
CDR3 protein: CASSSPGTSYQFF

J gene: TRBJ2-3
V gene: TRBV5-5
D gene: TRBD2
clone size: -
CDR3 length: 18
CDR3 DNA: TGTGCCAGCAGCCCGAGGGTGGTAGTTGGACTAGTGACAGATACGCAGTATTTT
CDR3 protein: CASSPRVVVGLVTDTQYF

J gene: TRBJ2-1
V gene: TRBV30
D gene: TRBD1
clone size: -
CDR3 length: 17
CDR3 DNA: TGTGCCTGGACCAAATCCGGAGGACAGGGTTCCCACAATGAGCAGTTCTTC
CDR3 protein: CAWTKSGGQGSHNEQFF

J gene: TRBJ2-3
V gene: TRBV5-1
D gene: -
clone size: -
CDR3 length: 15
CDR3 DNA: TGCGCCAGCAGCTTGATCCCTCAGAGCACAGATACGCAGTATTTT
CDR3 protein: CASSLIPQSTDTQYF

J gene: TRBJ1-2
V gene: TRBV5-1
D gene: TRBD1
clone size: -
CDR3 length: 15
CDR3 DNA: TGCGCCAGCAGCTCCCGTGTAGGGGGCGACTATGGCTACACCTTC
CDR3 protein: CASSSRVGGDYGYTF

J gene: TRBJ2-1
V gene: TRBV7-7
D gene: TRBD2
clone size: -
CDR3 length: 15
CDR3 DNA: TGTGCCAGCAGCCCAGACGCGGGGGGGCCTAATGAGCAGTTCTTC
CDR3 protein: CASSPDAGGPNEQFF

J gene: TRBJ1-2
V gene: TRBV12-3/TRBV12-4
D gene: -
clone size: -
CDR3 length: 13
CDR3 DNA: TGTGCCAGCAGTTTAGGCGGGAGCTATGGCTACACCTTC
CDR3 protein: CASSLGGSYGYTF

J gene: TRBJ2-1
V gene: TRBV18
D gene: TRBD1
clone size: once
CDR3 length: 20
CDR3 DNA: TGTGCCAGCTCATCTTCTCCCGGGACAGGGAGCGGGGCCTCCTACAATGAGCAGTTCTTC
CDR3 protein: CASSSSPGTGSGASYNEQFF

J gene: TRBJ1-6
V gene: TRBV14
D gene: -
clone size: -
CDR3 length: 15
CDR3 DNA: TGTGCCAGCAGCCAAGCTTGGAGGGGTGGCGCACCCCTCCACTTT
CDR3 protein: CASSQAWRGGAPLHF

J gene: TRBJ1-6
V gene: TRBV15
D gene: -
clone size: few
CDR3 length: 14
CDR3 DNA: TGTGCCACCAGCAGTAGTGACTCCGGTCGTACCCTCCACTTT
CDR3 protein: CATSSSDSGRTLHF

J gene: TRBJ1-3
V gene: TRBV5-1
D gene: TRBD1
clone size: -
CDR3 length: 17
CDR3 DNA: TGCGCCAGCAGCTTGGCCCGAGGACAGGGAACTGGAAACACCATATATTTT
CDR3 protein: CASSLARGQGTGNTIYF

J gene: TRBJ2-7
V gene: TRBV6-5
D gene: TRBD1
clone size: -
CDR3 length: 14
CDR3 DNA: TGTGCCAGCCGACGGGACAGGGGCTCCTACGAGCAGTACTTC
CDR3 protein: CASRRDRGSYEQYF

J gene: TRBJ2-7
V gene: TRBV6-5
D gene: TRBD2
clone size: -
CDR3 length: 14
CDR3 DNA: TGTGCCAGCAGTCCGGGACTAGTGACCTACGAGCAGTACTTC
CDR3 protein: CASSPGLVTYEQYF

J gene: TRBJ2-1
V gene: TRBV20-1
D gene: -
clone size: -
CDR3 length: 11
CDR3 DNA: TGCAGTGCTAGCGCGGGGAATGAGCAGTTCTTC
CDR3 protein: CSASAGNEQFF

J gene: TRBJ1-2
V gene: TRBV19
D gene: -
clone size: few
CDR3 length: 13
CDR3 DNA: TGTGCCAGTAGTATGCGGCAGAACTATGGCTACACCTTC
CDR3 protein: CASSMRQNYGYTF

J gene: TRBJ1-2
V gene: TRBV5-4
D gene: TRBD1
clone size: -
CDR3 length: 16
CDR3 DNA: TGTGCCAGCAGCACTCAATCAGGGGGCATAGGGAATGGCTACACCTTC
CDR3 protein: CASSTQSGGIGNGYTF

J gene: TRBJ1-2
V gene: TRBV6-5
D gene: TRBD1
clone size: -
CDR3 length: 16
CDR3 DNA: TGTGCCAGCGGTTCCTACATCGGACAGGGGGGTCTTGGCTACACCTTC
CDR3 protein: CASGSYIGQGGLGYTF

J gene: TRBJ2-5
V gene: TRBV12-3/TRBV12-4
D gene: -
clone size: -
CDR3 length: 13
CDR3 DNA: TGTGCCAGCAGTAACCGAGGTGAAGAGACCCAGTACTTC
CDR3 protein: CASSNRGEETQYF

J gene: TRBJ2-7
V gene: TRBV7-2
D gene: -
clone size: once
CDR3 length: 14
CDR3 DNA: TGTGCCAGCAGCTTTGGGAACAGGGTCTACGAGCAGTACTTC
CDR3 protein: CASSFGNRVYEQYF

J gene: TRBJ2-3
V gene: TRBV9
D gene: TRBD1
clone size: many
CDR3 length: 14
CDR3 DNA: TGTGCCAGCAGCGCCTCAGGGGGTCTAGATACGCAGTATTTT
CDR3 protein: CASSASGGLDTQYF

J gene: TRBJ2-7
V gene: TRBV5-1
D gene: TRBD1
clone size: -
CDR3 length: 15
CDR3 DNA: TGCGCCAGCAGGATCGTGGGGACAGGGCCCTACGAGCAGTACTTC
CDR3 protein: CASRIVGTGPYEQYF

J gene: TRBJ1-1
V gene: TRBV6-6
D gene: TRBD1
clone size: few
CDR3 length: 15
CDR3 DNA: TGTGCCAGCGGTAGGGACAGGGCTTTTAGCACTGAAGCTTTCTTT
CDR3 protein: CASGRDRAFSTEAFF

J gene: TRBJ1-2
V gene: TRBV2
D gene: -
clone size: -
CDR3 length: 12
CDR3 DNA: TGTGCCAGCAGCTCCACTAACTATGGCTTCACCTTC
CDR3 protein: CASSSTNYGFTF

J gene: TRBJ2-4
V gene: TRBV27
D gene: TRBD1
clone size: -
CDR3 length: 18
CDR3 DNA: TGTGCCAGCAGTTCGACCCAAGGGGGCGAAGAGGGCAAAAACATTCAGTACTTC
CDR3 protein: CASSSTQGGEEGKNIQYF

J gene: TRBJ2-1
V gene: TRBV5-8
D gene: TRBD1
clone size: -
CDR3 length: 15
CDR3 DNA: TGTGCCAGCAACAGACAGGGGGTATCATACAATGAGCAGTTCTTC
CDR3 protein: CASNRQGVSYNEQFF

J gene: TRBJ2-1
V gene: TRBV11-2
D gene: TRBD2
clone size: -
CDR3 length: 17
CDR3 DNA: TGTGCCAGCAACTCGTTGGATCGGGGGGGCAGCTACAATGAGCAGTTCTTC
CDR3 protein: CASNSLDRGGSYNEQFF

J gene: TRBJ2-3
V gene: TRBV6-5
D gene: -
clone size: -
CDR3 length: 15
CDR3 DNA: TGTGCCAGCAGCCCAGGGTCGACTCCACAAGATACGCAGTATTTT
CDR3 protein: CASSPGSTPQDTQYF

J gene: TRBJ1-6
V gene: TRBV27
D gene: -
clone size: -
CDR3 length: 12
CDR3 DNA: TGTGCCAGCAGTTCACAGTATTCACCCCTCCACTTT
CDR3 protein: CASSSQYSPLHF

J gene: TRBJ2-3
V gene: TRBV6-5
D gene: TRBD2
clone size: -
CDR3 length: 15
CDR3 DNA: TGTGCCAGCAGCCCCCGGGGGGGCGGGACAGATACGCAGTATTTT
CDR3 protein: CASSPRGGGTDTQYF